This record concerns one T cell receptor (beta chain) sequence. Its specificity is not known. This entry is derived from a study of blood T cells in healthy people across ages. Per the germline V gene, CDR1 is SGHVS and CDR2 is FNYEAQ. The CDR3 sequence is 14 residues long. Per-sample PBMC isolation yielded at least 6.5 million cells. A sample-barcoded 5' primer and a J-beta primer mix were used in a second PCR of roughly 6 to 12 cycles. TCRdb fed the 5' RACE reads into MiXCR, producing one record per CDR3 protein. The profile shows 1.8 million or so distinct CDR3 sequences, about 39% of them singletons. Findings and caveats of the study: A greater number of naive CD4+ cells and higher diversity distinguished long-lived donors from aged donors. While age rose, TCR beta diversity per million T cells dropped in a roughly linear way. The lack of PBMC sorting stopped any conclusive naive versus antigen-experienced comparison.

V is TRBV7-6 and J is TRBJ2-4; the D call may be TRBD1 or TRBD2 (5 bases each). Judging by the DNA end, TRBJ2-7 fits better; the J call may be wrong. This clonotype originated in a human donor in good health. The sequenced sample consisted of blood. CDR3 loop: CASSFTPARGEQYF. CDR3 bases: TGTGCCAGCAGCTTTACCCCCGCGAGGGGCGAGCAGTACTTC.